This TCR beta chain was identified in a study of tissue T cells after allogeneic stem cell transplantation. Study-wide results and caveats: In patients and mice, blood and spleen missed much of tissue repertoire.

Clones were sequenced by immunoSEQ multiplex PCR, and TCRdb holds only the in-frame ones, with some missing. The sample carries over a thousand clones, around 60% recorded once. Worth noting for this clone: The antigen remains undetermined. The gene names given are mouse names.

The time point is: mouse harvest day 14 after allogeneic transplant. The graft held 10^6 splenic CD5+ T cells and 10^7 T-cell-depleted bone marrow cells. B6 (H2b) cells into BALB/c (H2d) mice; tissues taken at day 7 or 14. The sequenced sample consisted of liver tissue. The source of this sequence is a female BALB/c mouse given C57BL/6 T cells with graft-versus-host disease after an allogeneic hematopoietic cell transplant.

The CDR3 DNA, read in part, is TGTGCCAGCTCTCTTGGGGGGACCAACGAAAGATTATTT. This codes for CASSLGGTNERLF. The full CDR3 sequence reads CASSLGGTNERLFF. This chain uses TRBV12-2 with TRBJ1-4, with a possible D match to TRBD1 (5 bases). The read ends 1 residue shy of where the CDR3 ends; the end is completed using the germline J gene. The germline V gene has CDR1 SGHLS and CDR2 HYDKME. The CDR3 loop spans 14 amino acids. Trimming took off 1 base at V and 3 bases at J, with 8 bases between the two ends.